This paragraph reports one TCR beta chain. In the original processing: Estimation of nucleated cell counts was performed using reference gene primer amplification. Measured with immunoSEQ multiplex PCR; TCRdb has only the in-frame clones, and not every one. Clone size and V and J calls were adopted from that table, with D and trimming inferred from the DNA. The repertoire holds about 250,000 clones, with 83% as singletons. This sample was included in a study of blood T cell repertoires in COVID-19. Study context: The United States, Italy and Spain supplied acute and convalescent COVID-19 samples. PBMCs, B-cell-depleted T cells, or T cells were the source of the cDNA or gDNA that made up the material.

Germline CDR1 is GTSNPN and CDR2 is SVGIG (reference sequence). This CDR3 contains 16 residues. The J segment lost 1 base and the V segment lost 1 base, leaving 9 bases of the junction unmatched. The chain couples TRBV30 to TRBJ1-1; 7 bases agree with TRBD1. Specimen: peripheral blood. The clonotype originates from a man aged 35 to 55 with active or convalescent COVID-19. The CDR3 DNA follows: TGTGCCTGGAGTGACACAGGGGTAGCAGGGAACACTGAAGCTTTCTTT. It encodes CAWSDTGVAGNTEAFF.